This T cell receptor (beta chain) comes out of a study of CD8 T cell repertoires and HIV-1 epitope variants (TCRdb year 2020). About the investigation overall: Twenty-five peptides representing autologous and known Gag and Nef epitope variants were each used to stimulate T cells in separate culture wells. A total of over 65 T cell cultures were run, with each culture condition done in triplicate except for one peptide, which was done in duplicate. The cultures were grown for more than 9 days in IMDM with gentamicin, and half of the media was changed on days 3 and 7 with IL-2, IL-7 and IL-15 added. An aliquot of 1M T cells was saved as an uncultured baseline condition, separate from the approximately 75 T cell cultures. Among the control conditions were a peptide pool of CMV, EBV and flu, the Ebola AY9 epitope serving as a negative control, and a well with no peptide. T cells were enriched with the EasySep Human T Cell Enrichment Kit and co-cultured with equal numbers of autologous T cell-negative cells as antigen-presenting cells. The epitopes tested were three Gag epitope families plus Nef HW9 and YT9.

Summary of the overall study and its limitations: About five clonotypes recognized the Nef KF9 family and one clonotype recognized the HW9 family, while no responses to the TAALDMSHF plasma variant were seen. Only TCR beta chains were identified by the assay, and proliferation to antigen, not T cell function or cytokine profile, was indicated. The study identified roughly 9 antigen-specific TCR beta clonotypes, more than five of which appeared to be cross-reactive for autologous or known escape epitope variants.

In regard to this clone: Its antigen is unknown. No per-base quality is available; no much larger clone lies one base away.

Sequencing of TCR beta CDR3 regions was performed at survey depth on the immunoSEQ platform. The QIAamp DNA micro kit was used to extract genomic DNA from every cultured and uncultured CD8+ T cell population. As for how the authors treated the data: Samples with under 5,000 productive reads were excluded, and this exclusion removed 5 of the 75 HIV peptide-stimulated cultures. A MANAFEST web app trimmed sequences to CDR3 and removed nonproductive sequences, CDR3s under 5 amino acids, and those not starting C or ending F/W. To count as antigen-specific, a clonotype had to be expanded in at least 2 of 3 replicates compared with the no-peptide control at FDR 0.01, and only within one epitope family. Specific clonotypes also needed at least fivefold higher frequency than in wells stimulated with peptides from other epitope families. TCRdb obtained this table from immuneACCESS and retained in-frame rearrangements with V and J assigned. These tables miss some clones; where compared with another copy, unresolved V genes account for less than half of the shortfall, and the remainder is unexplained. The V and J calls and clone size come from that table; D and trimming were worked out from the DNA. Recorded for this sample are about 95,000 clones; more than 65% of them occurred a single time. The top ten hold roughly 24% of the sample.

The EasySep Human CD8+ T Cell Enrichment Kit was used on day 10 to isolate CD8+ T cells from every culture. The TCR comes from a male donor with HIV. Sequenced material: uncultured baseline CD8+ T cells from peripheral blood mononuclear cells (PBMCs).

In nucleotides, the sequence is TGTGCCAGCAGTGAGGTAGCGGGAGGCGCAGATACGCAGTATTTT. This is translated as CASSEVAGGADTQYF. This receptor chain uses TRBV6-4 and TRBJ2-3, and 10 bases in between align with TRBD2. From cysteine to phenylalanine, the CDR3 is 15 amino acids long. CDR3 DNA only is kept here, 45 bases in frame from base 1. Looking up the germline V gene yields CDR1 MRHNA and CDR2 SNTAGT. V is pruned by 3 bases and J by 4 bases, leaving 4 bases of the junction without a gene match.